This is a list of T cell receptor beta chains from one sample in a study of cytomegalovirus exposure and HLA in healthy donors. Clones were sequenced by immunoSEQ multiplex PCR, and TCRdb holds only the in-frame ones, with some missing. Altogether 12,000 to 15,000 clones are present, over 55% being singletons, with the ten largest covering around a sixth. The sample consisted of PBMCs. The source is a woman aged 45-59 years in good health and CMV-seropositive. The conserved cysteine and the conserved F or W are not part of the CDR3 here.

>TRBV6-5
ASIEQGPGEAF
>TRBV7-8
ASRGDRGSRQETQY
>TRBV29-1
SVSRGISYNEQF
>TRBV10-1
ASPFAGDSYNEQF
>TRBV4-1
ASSQGLAGISSYEQY
>TRBV30
AWSSGGETQY
>TRBV28
ASAGTGYGEQY
>TRBV5-1
ASSSGGVNTEAF
>TRBV15
ATSRDGVNTEAF
>TRBV30
ACSGHHEQY
>TRBV4-1
ASSQGSGNKETQY
>TRBV6-5
ATSTTGGSYNEQF